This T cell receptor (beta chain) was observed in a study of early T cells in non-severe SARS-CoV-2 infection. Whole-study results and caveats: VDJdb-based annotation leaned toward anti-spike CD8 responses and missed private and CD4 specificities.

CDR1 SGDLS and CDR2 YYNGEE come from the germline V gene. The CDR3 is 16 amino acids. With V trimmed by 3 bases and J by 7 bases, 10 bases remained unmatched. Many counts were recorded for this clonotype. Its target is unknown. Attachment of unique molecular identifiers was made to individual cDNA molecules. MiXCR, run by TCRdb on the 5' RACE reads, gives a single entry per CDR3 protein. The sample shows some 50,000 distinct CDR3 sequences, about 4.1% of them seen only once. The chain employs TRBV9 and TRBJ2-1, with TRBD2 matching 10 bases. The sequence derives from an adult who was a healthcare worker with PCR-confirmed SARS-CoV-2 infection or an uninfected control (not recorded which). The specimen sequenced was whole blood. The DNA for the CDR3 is TGTGCCAGCAGCGGGAATCTAGCGGGAGTCTCTAATGAGCAGTTCTTC. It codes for CASSGNLAGVSNEQFF.